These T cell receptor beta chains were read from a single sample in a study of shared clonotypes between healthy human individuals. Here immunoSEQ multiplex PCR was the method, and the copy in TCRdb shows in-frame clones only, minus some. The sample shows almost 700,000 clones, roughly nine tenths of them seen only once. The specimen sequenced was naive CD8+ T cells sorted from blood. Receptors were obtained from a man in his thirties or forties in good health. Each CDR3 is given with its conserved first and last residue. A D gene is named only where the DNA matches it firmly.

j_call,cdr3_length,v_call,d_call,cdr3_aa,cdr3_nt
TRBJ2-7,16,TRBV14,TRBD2,CASSLKAGGISYEQYF,TGTGCCAGCAGCCTTAAAGCGGGAGGAATCTCCTACGAGCAGTACTTC
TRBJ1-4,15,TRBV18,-,CASSPLGESNEKLFF,TGTGCCAGCTCACCCTTGGGTGAGTCTAATGAAAAACTGTTTTTT
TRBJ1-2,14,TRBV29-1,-,CSVEDPPGSYGYTF,TGCAGCGTTGAAGATCCCCCAGGGTCCTATGGCTACACCTTC
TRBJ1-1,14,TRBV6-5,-,CASSYSMQNTEAFF,TGTGCCAGCAGTTACTCGATGCAGAACACTGAAGCTTTCTTT
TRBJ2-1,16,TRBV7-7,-,CASSLGEEGPYNEQFF,TGTGCCAGCAGCTTAGGGGAGGAGGGCCCTTACAATGAGCAGTTCTTC
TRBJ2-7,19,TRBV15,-,CATSPQWGTRFDRSYEQYF,TGTGCCACCAGCCCTCAGTGGGGTACAAGATTCGACCGCTCCTACGAGCAGTACTTC
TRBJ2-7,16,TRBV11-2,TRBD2,CASSLTSGEMGYEQYF,TGTGCCAGCAGCTTAACTAGCGGAGAGATGGGCTACGAGCAGTACTTC
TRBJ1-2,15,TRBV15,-,CATSAIQGGDYGYTF,TGTGCCACCAGCGCGATACAGGGAGGAGACTATGGCTACACCTTC
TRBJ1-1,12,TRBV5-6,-,CASSPGGTEAFF,TGTGCCAGCAGCCCTGGAGGGACTGAAGCTTTCTTT
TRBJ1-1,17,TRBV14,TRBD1,CASSHSGVTGANTEAFF,TGTGCCAGCAGCCACTCGGGGGTGACAGGGGCAAACACTGAAGCTTTCTTT
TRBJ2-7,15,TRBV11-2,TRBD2,CASSPLLAASYEQYF,TGTGCCAGCAGCCCATTACTAGCGGCGTCCTACGAGCAGTACTTC
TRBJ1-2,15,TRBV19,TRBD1,CASSIRQGYVHGYTF,TGTGCCAGTAGTATACGACAGGGATATGTACATGGCTACACCTTC
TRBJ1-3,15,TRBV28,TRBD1,CASSPIDRAGNTIYF,TGTGCCAGCAGTCCTATTGACAGGGCTGGAAACACCATATATTTT
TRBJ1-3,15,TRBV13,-,CASSLEQGIGNTIYF,TGTGCCAGCAGCTTAGAACAGGGTATCGGAAACACCATATATTTT
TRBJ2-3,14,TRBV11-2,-,CASSLGVPTDTQYF,TGTGCCAGCAGCTTAGGGGTCCCGACAGATACGCAGTATTTT